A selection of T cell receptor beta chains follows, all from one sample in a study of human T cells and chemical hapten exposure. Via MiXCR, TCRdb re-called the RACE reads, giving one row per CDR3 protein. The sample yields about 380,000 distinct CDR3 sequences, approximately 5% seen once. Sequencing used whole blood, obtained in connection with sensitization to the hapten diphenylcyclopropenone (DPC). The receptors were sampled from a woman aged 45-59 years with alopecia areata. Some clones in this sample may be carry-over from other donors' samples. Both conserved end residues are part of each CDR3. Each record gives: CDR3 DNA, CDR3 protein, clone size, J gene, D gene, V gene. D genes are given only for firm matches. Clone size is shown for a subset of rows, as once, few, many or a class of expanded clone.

CDR3nt: TGTGCCAGCAGTCTAGGACAGGGGCGGGATACTGAAGCTTTCTTT
CDR3aa: CASSLGQGRDTEAFF
abundance: .
j_gene: TRBJ1-1
d_gene: TRBD1
v_gene: TRBV12-3/TRBV12-4

CDR3nt: TGTGCCAGCACTATGATCCGGGCTCCTCATGAGCAGTTCTTC
CDR3aa: CASTMIRAPHEQFF
abundance: .
j_gene: TRBJ2-1
d_gene: .
v_gene: TRBV6-2/TRBV6-3

CDR3nt: TGTGCCAGCAGTTACTCCCGGGAGGGCAGGGCAGAGACCCAGTACTTC
CDR3aa: CASSYSREGRAETQYF
abundance: many
j_gene: TRBJ2-5
d_gene: TRBD2
v_gene: TRBV6-6

CDR3nt: TGTGCCAGCAGTGGCATGCCAGGGGGTCAGGGGGATACGCAGTATTTT
CDR3aa: CASSGMPGGQGDTQYF
abundance: many
j_gene: TRBJ2-3
d_gene: TRBD1
v_gene: TRBV6-1

CDR3nt: TGCAGTGCGTCCGGGACAAGGGCTTTCACTGAAGCTTTCTTT
CDR3aa: CSASGTRAFTEAFF
abundance: many
j_gene: TRBJ1-1
d_gene: .
v_gene: TRBV20-1

CDR3nt: TGTGCCAGCAGTTTGGACAGGGGGAAAGAGACCCAGTACTTC
CDR3aa: CASSLDRGKETQYF
abundance: many
j_gene: TRBJ2-5
d_gene: TRBD1
v_gene: TRBV12-3/TRBV12-4

CDR3nt: TGTGCCAGCGCACCGGGACAGGGGGCAGTGGGGCAGTACTTC
CDR3aa: CASAPGQGAVGQYF
abundance: .
j_gene: TRBJ2-7
d_gene: TRBD1
v_gene: TRBV6-5

CDR3nt: TGTGCCAGCAGCCCAGCGGGGGGGCTCAGGGATGAGCAGTTCTTC
CDR3aa: CASSPAGGLRDEQFF
abundance: few
j_gene: TRBJ2-1
d_gene: TRBD2
v_gene: TRBV7-6

CDR3nt: TGTGCCAGGCTACCCGGGACAGGGTGGACTGAAGCTTTCTTT
CDR3aa: CARLPGTGWTEAFF
abundance: .
j_gene: TRBJ1-1
d_gene: TRBD1
v_gene: TRBV6-4

CDR3nt: TGTGCCAGCTCACCTGACAGGGGTAAACAGCCCCAGCATTTT
CDR3aa: CASSPDRGKQPQHF
abundance: many
j_gene: TRBJ1-5
d_gene: TRBD1
v_gene: TRBV18

CDR3nt: TGTGCCAGCAGCTCAGCGGGTCAGCCCCAGCATTTT
CDR3aa: CASSSAGQPQHF
abundance: many
j_gene: TRBJ1-5
d_gene: .
v_gene: TRBV7-2

CDR3nt: TGTGCCATCAGGGGGACAGTGATGAACACTGAAGCTTTCTTT
CDR3aa: CAIRGTVMNTEAFF
abundance: few
j_gene: TRBJ1-1
d_gene: TRBD1
v_gene: TRBV10-3

CDR3nt: TGTGCCAGCAGTGCCGGACAGGTAACTGAAGCTTTCTTT
CDR3aa: CASSAGQVTEAFF
abundance: .
j_gene: TRBJ1-1
d_gene: TRBD1
v_gene: TRBV6-2/TRBV6-3

CDR3nt: TGTGCCACCCGGGACCCTAGTTACCCTGAAGCTTTCTTT
CDR3aa: CATRDPSYPEAFF
abundance: .
j_gene: TRBJ1-1
d_gene: .
v_gene: TRBV15

CDR3nt: TGTGCCAGCAGTGCTGGCGGTGTTTCCTACAATGAGCAGTTCTTC
CDR3aa: CASSAGGVSYNEQFF
abundance: few
j_gene: TRBJ2-1
d_gene: .
v_gene: TRBV2

CDR3nt: TGCAGTGCTATTGTAGTTAACTATGGCTACACCTTC
CDR3aa: CSAIVVNYGYTF
abundance: few
j_gene: TRBJ1-2
d_gene: .
v_gene: TRBV20-1

CDR3nt: TGCGCCAGCAGATCCCTCGACAGGGACACTGAAGCTTTCTTT
CDR3aa: CASRSLDRDTEAFF
abundance: many
j_gene: TRBJ1-1
d_gene: TRBD1
v_gene: TRBV5-1

CDR3nt: TGCAGTGCTAGGGACCGGGACATGCTCTCCTACGAGCAGTACTTC
CDR3aa: CSARDRDMLSYEQYF
abundance: .
j_gene: TRBJ2-7
d_gene: .
v_gene: TRBV20-1

CDR3nt: TGTGCCAGCAGCTTTTGGACAGGGTCTGCAGATACGCAGTATTTT
CDR3aa: CASSFWTGSADTQYF
abundance: many
j_gene: TRBJ2-3
d_gene: TRBD1
v_gene: TRBV7-9

CDR3nt: TGTGCCATCAGCGGGACTGCTCAAGAGACCCAGTACTTC
CDR3aa: CAISGTAQETQYF
abundance: many
j_gene: TRBJ2-5
d_gene: .
v_gene: TRBV10-3

CDR3nt: TGCGCCAGCAGCCAAGATCGCCGGGAAGATACGCAGTATTTT
CDR3aa: CASSQDRREDTQYF
abundance: many
j_gene: TRBJ2-3
d_gene: .
v_gene: TRBV4-3